The T cell receptor beta chain under discussion was sequenced for a study of T-cell reconstitution after alpha-beta-depleted transplantation in children. Points from the study as a whole: Counts and diversity of T cells one year after transplant came mostly from newly produced T cells. Surviving thymic progenitors and recipient T cells were the source of high TCRbeta diversity at day 60 in some patients. Where alpha-beta T cells came from about two months after transplant was reportedly several hundred expanded graft clones.

The table lists this clonotype with many counts. Its antigen is still unknown. At one end, the junction sequence differs from germline, possibly due to a read error. The TCRbeta library was prepared with unique molecular identifiers. TCRdb reanalysed the PCR reads using MiXCR and keeps one entry per CDR3 protein. The sample yields about 300,000 distinct CDR3 sequences, 10% seen once. There are 14 residues in the CDR3. This TCR came from a boy in the first two years of life with acute myeloid leukemia, due to receive a stem cell transplant. The material sequenced was PBMCs, taken before TCRalphabeta/CD19-depleted stem cell transplant. This chain uses TRBV12-3 or TRBV12-4 with TRBJ1-1; 11 nucleotides line up with TRBD1. Here the CDR3 DNA reads TGCGCCAGCAGCTCCGGGACAGGGGGCACTGAAGCTTTCTTT. It encodes CASSSGTGGTEAFF.